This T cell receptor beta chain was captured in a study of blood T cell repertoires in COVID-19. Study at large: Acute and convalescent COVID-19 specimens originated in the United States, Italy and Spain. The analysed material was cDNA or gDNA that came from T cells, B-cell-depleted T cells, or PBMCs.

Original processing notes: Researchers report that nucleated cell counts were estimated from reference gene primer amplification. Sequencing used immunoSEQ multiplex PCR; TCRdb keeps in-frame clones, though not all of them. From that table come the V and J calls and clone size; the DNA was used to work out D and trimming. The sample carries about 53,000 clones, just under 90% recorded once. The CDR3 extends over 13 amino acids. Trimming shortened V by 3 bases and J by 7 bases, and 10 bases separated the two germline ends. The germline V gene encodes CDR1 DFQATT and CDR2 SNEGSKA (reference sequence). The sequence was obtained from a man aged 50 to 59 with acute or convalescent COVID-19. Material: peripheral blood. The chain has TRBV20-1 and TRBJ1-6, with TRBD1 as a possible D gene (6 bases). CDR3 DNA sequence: TGCAGTGCTAGTGGTCAGGGGAATTCACCCCTCCACTTT. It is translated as CSASGQGNSPLHF.